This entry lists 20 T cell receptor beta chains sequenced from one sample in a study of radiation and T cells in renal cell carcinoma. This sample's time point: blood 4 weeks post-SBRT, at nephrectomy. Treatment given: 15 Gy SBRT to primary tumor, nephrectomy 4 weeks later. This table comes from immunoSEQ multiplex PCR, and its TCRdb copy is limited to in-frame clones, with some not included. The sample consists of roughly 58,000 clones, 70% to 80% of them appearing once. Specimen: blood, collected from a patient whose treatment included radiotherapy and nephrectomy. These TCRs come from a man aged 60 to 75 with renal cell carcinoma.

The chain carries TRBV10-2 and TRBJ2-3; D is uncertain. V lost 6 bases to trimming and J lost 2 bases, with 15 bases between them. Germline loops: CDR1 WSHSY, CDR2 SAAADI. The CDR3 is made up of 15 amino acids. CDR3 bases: TGCGCCAGCAGCGGGTCGACTGATTTCACAGATACGCAGTATTTT. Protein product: CASSGSTDFTDTQYF.

The CDR3 spells CASSPGTPRDTQYF. The CDR3 coding sequence is TGTGCCAGCTCACCCGGGACTCCCAGGGATACGCAGTATTTT. This chain links TRBV18 with TRBJ2-3; the D gene is possibly TRBD2 (6 bases). Germline V gene data show CDR1 as KGHSH and CDR2 as LQKENI. This CDR3 contains 14 residues. Trimming pared 3 bases from V and 6 bases from J, leaving 13 bases between.

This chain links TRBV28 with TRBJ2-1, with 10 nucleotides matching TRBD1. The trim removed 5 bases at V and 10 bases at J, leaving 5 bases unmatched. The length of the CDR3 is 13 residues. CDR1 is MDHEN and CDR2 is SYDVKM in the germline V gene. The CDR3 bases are TGTGCCAGCAGTCCGGACAGGGGGAAGGAGCAGTTCTTC. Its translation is CASSPDRGKEQFF.

CDR3 DNA sequence: TGTGCCAGCAGTTCGGGACAGGGGCCCAATCAGCCCCAGCATTTT. Translating gives CASSSGQGPNQPQHF. This chain links TRBV2 with TRBJ1-5, with 10 bases identical to TRBD1. Germline lookup yields CDR1 SNHLY and CDR2 FYNNEI. V lost 5 bases and J lost 3; bases outside the gene matches: 4. This CDR3 comprises 15 residues.

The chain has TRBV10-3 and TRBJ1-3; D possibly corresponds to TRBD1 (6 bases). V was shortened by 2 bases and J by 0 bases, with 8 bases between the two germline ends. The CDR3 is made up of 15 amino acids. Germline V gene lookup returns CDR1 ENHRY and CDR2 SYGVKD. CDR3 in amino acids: CAISEGGDSGNTIYF. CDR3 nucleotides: TGTGCCATCAGTGAGGGGGGCGACTCTGGAAACACCATATATTTT.

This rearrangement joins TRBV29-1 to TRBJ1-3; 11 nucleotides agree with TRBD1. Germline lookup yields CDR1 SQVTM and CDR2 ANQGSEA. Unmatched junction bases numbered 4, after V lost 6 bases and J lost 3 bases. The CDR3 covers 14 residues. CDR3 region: CSVRTGGLGNTIYF. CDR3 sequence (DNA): TGCAGCGTAAGGACAGGGGGCCTTGGAAACACCATATATTTT. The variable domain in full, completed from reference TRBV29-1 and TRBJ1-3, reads SAVISQKPSRDICQRGTSLTIQCQVDSQVTMMFWYRQQPGQSLTLIATANQGSEATYESGFVIDKFPISRPNLTFSTLTVSNMSPEDSSIYLCSVRTGGLGNTIYFGEGSWLTVV.

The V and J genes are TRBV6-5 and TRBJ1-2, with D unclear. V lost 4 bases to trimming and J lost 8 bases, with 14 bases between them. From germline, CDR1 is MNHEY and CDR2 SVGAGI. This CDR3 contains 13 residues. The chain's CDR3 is CASSSSIQGGYTF. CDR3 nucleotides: TGTGCCAGCAGTTCCTCGATTCAAGGGGGCTACACCTTC.

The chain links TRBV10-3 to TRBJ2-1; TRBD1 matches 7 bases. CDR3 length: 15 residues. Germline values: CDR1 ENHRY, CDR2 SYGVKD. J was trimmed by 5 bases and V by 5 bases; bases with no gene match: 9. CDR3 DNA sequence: TGTGCCATCAGTCGAGGGACAGAGGTGAACAATGAGCAGTTCTTC. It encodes CAISRGTEVNNEQFF.

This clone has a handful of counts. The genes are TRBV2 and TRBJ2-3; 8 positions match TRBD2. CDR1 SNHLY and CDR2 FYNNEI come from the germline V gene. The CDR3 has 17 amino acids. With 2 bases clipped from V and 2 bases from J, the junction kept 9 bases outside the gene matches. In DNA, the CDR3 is TGTGCCAGCAGTGAATGGGGGCGGGAGGTTCTCACAGATACGCAGTATTTT. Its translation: CASSEWGREVLTDTQYF.

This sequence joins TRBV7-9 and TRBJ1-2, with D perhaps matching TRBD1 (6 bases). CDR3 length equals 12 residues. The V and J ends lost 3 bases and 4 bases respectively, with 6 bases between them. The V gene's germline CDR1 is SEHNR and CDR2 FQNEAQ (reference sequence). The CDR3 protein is CASSLDSYGYTF. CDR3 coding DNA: TGTGCCAGCAGCTTGGACAGCTATGGCTACACCTTC.

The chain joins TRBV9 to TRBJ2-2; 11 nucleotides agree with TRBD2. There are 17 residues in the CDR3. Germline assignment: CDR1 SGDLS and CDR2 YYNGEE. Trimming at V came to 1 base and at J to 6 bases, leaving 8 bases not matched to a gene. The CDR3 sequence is CASSVRSSGRISGELFF. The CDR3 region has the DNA TGTGCCAGCAGCGTACGATCTAGCGGGAGGATCTCCGGGGAGCTGTTTTTT.

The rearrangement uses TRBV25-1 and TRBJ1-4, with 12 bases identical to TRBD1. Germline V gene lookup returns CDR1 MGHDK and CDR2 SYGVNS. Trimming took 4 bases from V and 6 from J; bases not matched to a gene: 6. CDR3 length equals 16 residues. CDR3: CASSAGTGGVDEKLFF. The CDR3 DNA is TGTGCCAGCAGTGCCGGGACAGGGGGCGTCGATGAAAAACTGTTTTTT.

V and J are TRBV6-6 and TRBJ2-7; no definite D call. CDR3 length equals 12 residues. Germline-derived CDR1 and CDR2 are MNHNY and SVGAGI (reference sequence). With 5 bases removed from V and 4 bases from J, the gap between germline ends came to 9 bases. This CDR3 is CASSDGDYEQYV. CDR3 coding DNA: TGTGCCAGCAGTGACGGTGATTACGAGCAGTACGTC.

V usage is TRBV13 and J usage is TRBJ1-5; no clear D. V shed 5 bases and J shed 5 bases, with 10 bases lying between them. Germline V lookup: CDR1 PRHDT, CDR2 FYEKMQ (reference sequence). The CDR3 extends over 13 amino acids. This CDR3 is CASSGRGDQPQHF. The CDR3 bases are TGTGCCAGCAGCGGTCGTGGGGATCAGCCCCAGCATTTT.

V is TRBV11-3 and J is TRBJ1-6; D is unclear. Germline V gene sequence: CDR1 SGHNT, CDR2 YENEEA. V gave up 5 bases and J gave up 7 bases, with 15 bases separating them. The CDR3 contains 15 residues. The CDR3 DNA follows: TGTGCCAGCAGCCTCGGTGGGATGGAAAATTCACCCCTCCACTTT. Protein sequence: CASSLGGMENSPLHF.

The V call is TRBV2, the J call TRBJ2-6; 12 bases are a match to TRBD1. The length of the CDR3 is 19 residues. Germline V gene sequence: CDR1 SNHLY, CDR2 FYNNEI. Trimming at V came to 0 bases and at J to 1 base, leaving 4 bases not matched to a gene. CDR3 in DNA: TGTGCCAGCAGTGAAGCGGGGACAGGGGGCGCTTCTGGGGCCAACGTCCTGACTTTC. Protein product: CASSEAGTGGASGANVLTF. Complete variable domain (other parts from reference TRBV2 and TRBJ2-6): EPEVTQTPSHQVTQMGQEVILRCVPISNHLYFYWYRQILGQKVEFLVSFYNNEISEKSEIFDDQFSVERPDGSNFTLKIRSTKLEDSAMYFCASSEAGTGGASGANVLTFGAGSRLTVL.

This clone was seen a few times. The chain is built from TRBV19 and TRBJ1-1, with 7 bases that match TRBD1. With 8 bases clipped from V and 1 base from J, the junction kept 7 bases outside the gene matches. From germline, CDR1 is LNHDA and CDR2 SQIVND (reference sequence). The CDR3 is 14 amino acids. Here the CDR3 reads CASDKGAGNTEAFF. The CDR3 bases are TGTGCCAGTGATAAGGGGGCGGGGAACACTGAAGCTTTCTTT.

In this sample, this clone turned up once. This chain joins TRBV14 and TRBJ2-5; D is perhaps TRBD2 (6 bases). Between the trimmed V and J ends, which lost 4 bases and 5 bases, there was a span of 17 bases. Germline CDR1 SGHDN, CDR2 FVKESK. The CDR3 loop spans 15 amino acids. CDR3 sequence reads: CASSLYRGVGETQYF. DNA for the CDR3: TGTGCCAGCAGCCTGTATCGCGGGGTAGGGGAGACCCAGTACTTC.

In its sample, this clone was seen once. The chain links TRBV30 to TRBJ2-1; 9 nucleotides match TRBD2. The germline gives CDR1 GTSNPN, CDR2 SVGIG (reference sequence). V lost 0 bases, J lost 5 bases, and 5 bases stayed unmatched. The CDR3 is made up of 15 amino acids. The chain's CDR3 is CAWSVGLAGHNEQFF. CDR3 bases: TGTGCCTGGAGTGTAGGTCTAGCGGGGCACAATGAGCAGTTCTTC.

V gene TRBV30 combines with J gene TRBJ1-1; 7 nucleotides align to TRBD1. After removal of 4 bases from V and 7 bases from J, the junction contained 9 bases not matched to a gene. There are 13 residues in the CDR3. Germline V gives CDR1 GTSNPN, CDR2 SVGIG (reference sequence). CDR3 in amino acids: CAWTTTGRVEAFF. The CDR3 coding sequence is TGTGCCTGGACTACGACAGGGAGAGTTGAAGCTTTCTTT.